These 32 T cell receptor beta chains originate from one sample sequenced in a study of T cell changes during pregnancy in multiple sclerosis (dated by TCRdb to the late 2010s). The protocol used for the library was the immunoSEQ multiplex PCR assay. Imported from immuneACCESS, the table was reduced by TCRdb to in-frame sequences with V and J called. These copies leave out some clones; in studies compared against another copy, an unresolved V gene accounts for under half, and the cause of the remainder is not known. The sample includes 35,000 to 55,000 clones, with 85% to 95% observed a single time. The top ten clonotypes cover 0.52% of the sample. Sequencing used CD4+ T cells from peripheral blood mononuclear cells, obtained in the third trimester of pregnancy. The receptors come from a female donor with multiple sclerosis, enrolled in a pregnancy study.

DNA for the CDR3: TGCGCCAGCAGCCATGAAATAGCGTCCGGGGAGCTGTTTTTT. Its protein product is CASSHEIASGELFF. The chain joins TRBV4-1 to TRBJ2-2; D perhaps matches TRBD2 (5 bases). Germline assignment: CDR1 MGHRA and CDR2 YSYEKL. The CDR3 spans 14 residues. V was pared by 3 bases and J by 6 bases, with 11 bases between.

V is TRBV6-1 and J is TRBJ2-3, with 7 bases fitting TRBD2. Trimming removed 4 bases from V and 1 base from J; junction bases left unmatched: 2. In germline, CDR1 is MNHNS, CDR2 SASEGT. The CDR3 has 14 residues. The DNA for the CDR3 is TGTGCCAGCAGTGGGGGAGGGGGCACAGATACGCAGTATTTT. Translated: CASSGGGGTDTQYF.

The gene calls are TRBV19 and TRBJ1-2; D call uncertain. V was pared by 6 bases and J by 0 bases, with 14 bases between. Germline V CDR1 and CDR2: LNHDA, SQIVND (reference sequence). The CDR3 runs 15 residues. The CDR3 sequence is CASRSAGEANYGYTF. CDR3 nucleotides: TGTGCCAGTAGATCGGCGGGTGAAGCTAACTATGGCTACACCTTC. The full variable domain, in which reference TRBV19 and TRBJ1-2 provide the parts outside the CDR3, is DGGITQSPKYLFRKEGQNVTLSCEQNLNHDAMYWYRQDPGQGLRLIYYSQIVNDFQKGDIAEGYSVSREKKESFPLTVTSAQKNPTAFYLCASRSAGEANYGYTFGSGTRLTVV.

The chain employs TRBV6-5 and TRBJ1-1, with D uncertain. V lost 0 bases and J lost 2, with 13 bases in between. Germline V gene lookup returns CDR1 MNHEY and CDR2 SVGAGI. The CDR3 extends over 16 amino acids. CDR3 in DNA: TGTGCCAGCAGTTACTCGAGGTCGCAGCATAACACTGAAGCTTTCTTT. Protein sequence: CASSYSRSQHNTEAFF.

The rearrangement uses TRBV4-2 and TRBJ2-7; 12 nucleotides match TRBD1. Looked up from germline, CDR1 is LGHNA and CDR2 is YNFKEQ. The CDR3 sequence is 18 residues long. J gave up 7 bases and V 0 bases, and 13 bases lay outside the gene matches. The CDR3: CASSQDSWRGQGAGEQYF. CDR3 sequence (DNA): TGTGCCAGCAGCCAAGATAGTTGGAGGGGACAGGGGGCGGGGGAGCAGTACTTC.

The genes are TRBV21-1 and TRBJ1-2; the table's TRBD1 call for D was not verified on the DNA. TRBV21-1 is flagged as a pseudogene. The CDR3 runs 14 residues. The CDR3 DNA sequence: TGTGCCAGCAGCAAAAAGGACAGGGGACGAGGCTACACCTTC. Its translation is CASSKKDRGRGYTF.

The genes are TRBV7-2 and TRBJ2-3, with 12 bases identical to TRBD2. The V segment lost 0 bases and the J segment 5 bases; nucleotides outside the gene matches: 9. Germline V CDR1 and CDR2: SGHTA, FQGNSA. This CDR3 comprises 18 residues. The CDR3 DNA is TGTGCCAGCAGCTTAGCTAATCTAGCGGGAGGGAATCGAGATACGCAGTATTTT. Protein product: CASSLANLAGGNRDTQYF.

This clone was seen a handful of times. The chain links TRBV9 to TRBJ2-1, with 8 bases matching TRBD2. In germline, CDR1 is SGDLS, CDR2 YYNGEE. The CDR3 spans 13 residues. Trimming cost V 8 bases and J 6 bases; bases outside gene matches: 7. Here the CDR3 DNA reads TGTGCCAGTGCCGGGACTAGTCGCAATGAGCAGTTCTTC. It yields the protein CASAGTSRNEQFF.

This clone appeared once. The chain carries TRBV4-2 and TRBJ2-7, with a weak D call TRBD2 (5 bases). The germline V gene has CDR1 LGHNA and CDR2 YNFKEQ. CDR3 length: 14 residues. V shed 1 base and J shed 1 base, with 8 bases lying between them. The CDR3 DNA reads TGTGCCAGCAGCCAAGGAGAGGGTTCCTACGAGCAGTACTTC. This encodes CASSQGEGSYEQYF.

The V and J genes are TRBV19 and TRBJ1-3, with D perhaps TRBD1 (5 bases). The CDR3 is made up of 17 amino acids. Deletions cut 8 bases from V and 0 bases from J, with 20 bases between. Germline V lookup: CDR1 LNHDA, CDR2 SQIVND (reference sequence). The CDR3 sequence: CASRPSDSKVSGNTIYF. In DNA form, the CDR3 reads TGTGCCAGTCGACCGAGCGACAGCAAAGTCTCTGGAAACACCATATATTTT. The whole variable domain, remainder taken from reference TRBV19 and TRBJ1-3, is DGGITQSPKYLFRKEGQNVTLSCEQNLNHDAMYWYRQDPGQGLRLIYYSQIVNDFQKGDIAEGYSVSREKKESFPLTVTSAQKNPTAFYLCASRPSDSKVSGNTIYFGEGSWLTVV.

The chain has TRBV6-1 and TRBJ2-7, with 9 bases fitting TRBD1. The CDR3 has 14 amino acids. Germline CDR1 and CDR2: MNHNS and SASEGT. The junction had 5 bases not matched to a gene; V was cut back by 7 bases and J by 1 base. CDR3 DNA: TGTGCCAGCATGGGACAGGGATGGTCCTACGAGCAGTACTTC. It codes for CASMGQGWSYEQYF.

V gene TRBV6-1 combines with J gene TRBJ1-5, with D possibly matching TRBD1 (6 bases). This CDR3 is built from 15 residues. The germline CDR1 and CDR2 sequences are MNHNS and SASEGT. V was clipped by 5 bases and J by 2 bases, with 13 bases between them. The CDR3 sequence is CASSLLAGGNQPQHF. The CDR3 region has the DNA TGTGCCAGCAGTCTCCTGGCAGGGGGCAATCAGCCCCAGCATTTT.

This clone was counted a few times. The chain links TRBV4-2 to TRBJ2-6; perhaps TRBD1 as D (5 bases). V was clipped by 3 bases and J by 0 bases, with 6 bases between them. The CDR3 covers 15 residues. Germline V gene sequence: CDR1 LGHNA, CDR2 YNFKEQ. CDR3 in DNA: TGTGCCAGCAGCCAGGACAACTCTGGGGCCAACGTCCTGACTTTC. Translated: CASSQDNSGANVLTF.

There are a few counts of this clone. The chain couples TRBV6-5 to TRBJ1-1, with TRBD1 as a possible D gene (5 bases). CDR3 size: 15 residues. Germline V lookup: CDR1 MNHEY, CDR2 SVGAGI. The ends were cut back, 0 bases at V and 1 base at J, with 9 bases in the middle. CDR3 DNA sequence: TGTGCCAGCAGTTACTCGAGACAGCCGAACACTGAAGCTTTCTTT. Encoded protein: CASSYSRQPNTEAFF.

The chain uses TRBV6-6 and TRBJ1-1; no firm D call. This CDR3 contains 13 residues. V was pared by 0 bases and J by 3 bases, with 5 bases between. Germline CDR1 and CDR2: MNHNY and SVGAGI (reference sequence). The DNA for the CDR3 is TGTGCCAGCAGTTACTCGCAGGACACTGAAGCTTTCTTT. Residues: CASSYSQDTEAFF.

The chain is built from TRBV5-8 and TRBJ1-2, with 7 nucleotides matching TRBD1. In germline, CDR1 is SGHTS, CDR2 YDEGEE. This CDR3 has 13 residues. V shed 1 base, J shed 8 bases, and the junction held 5 bases outside the gene matches. CDR3 in amino acids: CASSLLKGAGYTF. CDR3 nucleotide sequence: TGTGCCAGCAGCTTGTTAAAGGGGGCGGGCTACACCTTC.

This chain uses TRBV7-9 with TRBJ2-2; 9 bases align to TRBD2. CDR1 is SEHNR, CDR2 FQNEAQ, per germline (reference sequence). The CDR3 length is 17 residues. V lost 7 bases, J lost 6 bases, and 15 bases stayed unmatched. CDR3 DNA: TGTGCCAGCACCCCCTATAGCGGGAGCAGAGTGGCCGGGGAGCTGTTTTTT. Amino acid sequence: CASTPYSGSRVAGELFF.

V and J are TRBV30 and TRBJ2-2; tentative D call: TRBD1 (6 bases). The CDR3 covers 15 residues. The germline V and J ends were trimmed by 4 bases and 1 base, with 13 bases remaining between them. CDR1 and CDR2 (germline): GTSNPN, SVGIG (reference sequence). CDR3 in amino acids: CAWTQRTVNTGELFF. The CDR3 nucleotides read TGTGCCTGGACCCAACGGACAGTGAACACCGGGGAGCTGTTTTTT.

The chain employs TRBV5-1 and TRBJ2-5, with TRBD2 matching over 15 bases. The V gene's germline CDR1 is SGHRS and CDR2 YFSETQ. V gave up 5 bases and J gave up 5 bases; unmatched junction bases: 10. This CDR3 has 17 amino acids. For the CDR3, the DNA is TGCGCCAGCAGAGACGCTCCGGGACTAGCGGGGGGCGAGACCCAGTACTTC. It yields the protein CASRDAPGLAGGETQYF.

This chain uses TRBV19 with TRBJ2-1; 10 nucleotides agree with TRBD1. The CDR3 sequence is 15 residues long. Germline-derived CDR1 and CDR2 are LNHDA and SQIVND (reference sequence). V gave up 3 bases and J gave up 7 bases; unmatched junction bases: 6. This CDR3 is CASSIPGQGKNEQFF. The CDR3 DNA is TGTGCCAGTAGTATCCCGGGACAGGGGAAGAATGAGCAGTTCTTC.

This clone has a single count. The V and J genes are TRBV29-1 and TRBJ2-3; 8 nucleotides agree with TRBD2. CDR1 and CDR2 from the germline V gene are SQVTM and ANQGSEA. The V gene end was trimmed by 5 bases and the J gene end by 0 bases; junction bases not matched to a gene: 4. This CDR3 has 14 residues. CDR3 sequence: CSVRTSGSTDTQYF. Here the CDR3 DNA reads TGCAGCGTTCGCACTAGCGGCAGCACAGATACGCAGTATTTT.

This chain joins TRBV7-9 and TRBJ2-1; 8 bases agree with TRBD2. V dropped 1 base and J dropped 6; count of bases not matched to a gene: 5. The germline V gene has CDR1 SEHNR and CDR2 FQNEAQ (reference sequence). The CDR3 runs 15 residues. CDR3 in amino acids: CASSLGAGVTNEQFF. As DNA, the CDR3 is TGTGCCAGCAGCTTAGGAGCGGGAGTGACCAATGAGCAGTTCTTC.

The chain carries TRBV6-5 and TRBJ2-1; 7 nucleotides align to TRBD2. With 0 bases clipped from V and 7 bases from J, the junction kept 3 bases outside the gene matches. This CDR3 spans 14 amino acids. The germline V gene has CDR1 MNHEY and CDR2 SVGAGI. This chain's CDR3 is CASSYSWEGNEQFF. DNA of the CDR3: TGTGCCAGCAGTTACTCGTGGGAGGGGAATGAGCAGTTCTTC.

The chain recombines TRBV5-5 with TRBJ2-2, with TRBD1 matching 7 bases. V lost 4 bases and J lost 5; bases outside the gene matches: 8. CDR3 length: 15 amino acids. The germline gives CDR1 SGHKS, CDR2 YYEKEE (reference sequence). The CDR3: CASSEPGQLTGELFF. In DNA form, the CDR3 reads TGTGCCAGCAGCGAACCGGGACAGTTGACCGGGGAGCTGTTTTTT.

This clone was counted once. This chain links TRBV18 with TRBJ2-7, with 9 bases matching TRBD1. The CDR3 loop spans 15 amino acids. The germline CDR1 and CDR2 sequences are KGHSH and LQKENI. After removal of 5 bases from V and 3 bases from J, the junction contained 8 bases not matched to a gene. CDR3 protein: CASSYMGQGGYEQYF. CDR3 DNA sequence: TGTGCCAGCTCATATATGGGACAGGGCGGCTACGAGCAGTACTTC.

V usage is TRBV19 and J usage is TRBJ2-1; 7 nucleotides match TRBD2. The CDR3 extends over 16 amino acids. V trimming: 4 bases; J trimming: 7 bases; junction bases outside the gene matches: 13. CDR1 LNHDA and CDR2 SQIVND come from the germline V gene (reference sequence). The CDR3 sequence: CASSTLGGVGGNEQFF. The DNA for the CDR3 is TGTGCCAGTAGTACCCTGGGGGGAGTGGGGGGGAATGAGCAGTTCTTC.

The rearrangement uses TRBV11-3 and TRBJ1-4; 12 nucleotides agree with TRBD1. Germline CDR1 and CDR2: SGHNT and YENEEA. Trimming took 5 bases from V and 8 from J; bases not matched to a gene: 6. The CDR3 covers 15 residues. CDR3 protein: CASSASGTGGEKLFF. The CDR3 DNA reads TGTGCCAGCAGCGCATCCGGGACAGGGGGCGAAAAACTGTTTTTT.

The chain joins TRBV7-9 to TRBJ1-2; TRBD1 matches at 7 bases. After removal of 5 bases from V and 2 bases from J, the junction contained 8 bases not matched to a gene. In germline, CDR1 is SEHNR, CDR2 FQNEAQ (reference sequence). This CDR3 spans 15 amino acids. The CDR3 protein is CASSATGTANYGYTF. The CDR3 DNA follows: TGTGCCAGCAGCGCAACCGGGACAGCCAACTATGGCTACACCTTC.

This chain uses TRBV7-9 with TRBJ1-5; possibly TRBD1 for D (6 bases). Deletions cut 5 bases from V and 4 bases from J, with 15 bases between. The CDR3 runs to 15 residues. Germline assignment: CDR1 SEHNR and CDR2 FQNEAQ (reference sequence). CDR3 sequence (DNA): TGTGCCAGCAGCCCCCATGGCACAGGGAATCAGCCCCAGCATTTT. Translation gives CASSPHGTGNQPQHF.

V gene TRBV14 combines with J gene TRBJ2-1, with D possibly being TRBD1 (7 bases). V gave up 1 base and J gave up 3 bases, with 16 bases separating them. The CDR3 totals 17 residues. Germline V lookup: CDR1 SGHDN, CDR2 FVKESK. The CDR3 here is CASSQAQGGLLYNEQFF. In DNA form, the CDR3 reads TGTGCCAGCAGCCAAGCGCAGGGGGGCCTTCTCTACAATGAGCAGTTCTTC.

The J gene is TRBJ2-2, the V gene TRBV6-5; D possibly corresponds to TRBD2 (5 bases). V was pared by 3 bases and J by 0 bases, with 11 bases between. The germline CDR1 and CDR2 sequences are MNHEY and SVGAGI. This CDR3 contains 16 residues. This CDR3 reads CASSYTRGTNTGELFF. The DNA of the CDR3 is TGTGCCAGCAGTTATACGCGAGGGACGAACACCGGGGAGCTGTTTTTT.

The genes are TRBV4-3 and TRBJ2-2; TRBD2 is a possible D gene (7 bases). V shed 1 base and J shed 5 bases, with 11 bases lying between them. CDR1 and CDR2 from the germline V gene are LGHNA and YSLEER. This CDR3 region has 15 residues. The CDR3 coding sequence is TGCGCCAGCAGCCAAGTGGGGGGGCGTACCGGGGAGCTGTTTTTT. As protein: CASSQVGGRTGELFF.